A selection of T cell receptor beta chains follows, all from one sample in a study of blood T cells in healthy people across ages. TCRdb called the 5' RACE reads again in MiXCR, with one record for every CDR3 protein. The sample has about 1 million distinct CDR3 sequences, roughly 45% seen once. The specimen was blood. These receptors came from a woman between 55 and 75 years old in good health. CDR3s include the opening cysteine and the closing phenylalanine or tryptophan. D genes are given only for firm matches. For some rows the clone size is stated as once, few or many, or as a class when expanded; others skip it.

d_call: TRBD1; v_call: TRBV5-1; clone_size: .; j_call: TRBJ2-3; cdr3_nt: TGCGCCAGCAGCTCGGGACAGAGGGCAGATACGCAGTATTTT; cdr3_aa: CASSSGQRADTQYF
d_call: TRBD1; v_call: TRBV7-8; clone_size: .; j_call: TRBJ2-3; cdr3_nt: TGTGCCAGCAGCGCAGACAGGGGGCTGGGGACGGATACGCAGTATTTT; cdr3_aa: CASSADRGLGTDTQYF
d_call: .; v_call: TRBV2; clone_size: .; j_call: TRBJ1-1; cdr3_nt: TGTGCCAGCAGTGAGGGATCTTCGAGGTTGGCTGAAGCTTTCTTT; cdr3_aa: CASSEGSSRLAEAFF
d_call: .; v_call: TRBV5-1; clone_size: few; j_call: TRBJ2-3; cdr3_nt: TGCGCCAGCAGCTTGGACTCAGCCACGGGGGATACGCAGTATTTT; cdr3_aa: CASSLDSATGDTQYF
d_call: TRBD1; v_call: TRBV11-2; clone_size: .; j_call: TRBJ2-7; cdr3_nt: TGTGCCAGCAGCCCAACAGGGGAGAGATGGTACAATGAGCAGTACTTC; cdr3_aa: CASSPTGERWYNEQYF
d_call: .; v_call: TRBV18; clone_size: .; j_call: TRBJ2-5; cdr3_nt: TGTACCAGCTCACGGGCCGACACATACCAAGAGACCCAGTACTTC; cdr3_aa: CTSSRADTYQETQYF
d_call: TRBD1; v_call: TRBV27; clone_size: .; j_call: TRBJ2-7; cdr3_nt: TGTGCCAGCAGTCCTTTGACAGGGGTGAGCTACGAGCAGTACTTC; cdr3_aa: CASSPLTGVSYEQYF
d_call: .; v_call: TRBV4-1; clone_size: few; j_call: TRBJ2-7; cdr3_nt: TGCGCCAGCAGCCAAGACTGGCCCCGTACGTTCCTGGGGGGCAGGTCTTACGAGCAGTACTTC; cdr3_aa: CASSQDWPRTFLGGRSYEQYF
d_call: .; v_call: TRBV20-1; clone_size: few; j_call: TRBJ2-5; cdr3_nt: TGCAGTGCCCCCTGGGGGGGCCGAGAGACCCAGTACTTC; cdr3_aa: CSAPWGGRETQYF
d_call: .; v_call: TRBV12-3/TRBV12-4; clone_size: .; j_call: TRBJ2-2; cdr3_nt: TGTGCCAGCAGCCAAACTATAACACCGGGGGAGCTGTTTTTT; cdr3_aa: CASSQTITPGELFF
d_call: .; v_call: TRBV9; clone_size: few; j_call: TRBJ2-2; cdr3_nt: TGTGCCAGCAGCCTACAGGGCACCGGGGAGCTGTTTTTT; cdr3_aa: CASSLQGTGELFF
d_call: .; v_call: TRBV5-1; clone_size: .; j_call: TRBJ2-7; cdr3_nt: TGCGCCAGCACCCCGAATGGGGTGGAGATACGGGCCTACGAGCAGTACTTC; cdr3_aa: CASTPNGVEIRAYEQYF
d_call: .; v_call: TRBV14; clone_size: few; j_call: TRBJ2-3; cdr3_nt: TGTGCCAGCAGCCAGCTAACAGGCACAGATACGCAGTATTTT; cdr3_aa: CASSQLTGTDTQYF
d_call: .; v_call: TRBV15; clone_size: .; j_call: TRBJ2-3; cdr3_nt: TGTGCCACCAGCAACCCTAACGACTGGGGGAGCACAGATACGCAGTATTTT; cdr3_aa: CATSNPNDWGSTDTQYF
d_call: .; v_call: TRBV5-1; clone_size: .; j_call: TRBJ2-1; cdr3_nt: TGCGCCAGCAGAGATAGCGGATATGAGCAGTTCTTC; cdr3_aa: CASRDSGYEQFF
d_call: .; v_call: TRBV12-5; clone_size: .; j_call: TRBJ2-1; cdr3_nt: TGTGCTAGTGGTTTGTACCGGGGACTCGGTAACAATGAGCAGTTCTTC; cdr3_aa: CASGLYRGLGNNEQFF
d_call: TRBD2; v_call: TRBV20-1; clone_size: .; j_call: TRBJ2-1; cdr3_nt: TGCAGTGCTGAGGTAGCGGGAGGGCCCAATGAGCAGTTCTTC; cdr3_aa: CSAEVAGGPNEQFF
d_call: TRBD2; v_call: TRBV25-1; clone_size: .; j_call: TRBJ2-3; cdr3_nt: TGTGCCAGCAGTGAATGGCAAGCGGGGCCCAGCACAGATACGCAGTATTTT; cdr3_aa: CASSEWQAGPSTDTQYF
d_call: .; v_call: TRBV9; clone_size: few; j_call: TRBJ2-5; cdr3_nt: TGTGCCAGCAGCGTAAGTCTACGCACAAAGTACCAAGAGACCCAGTACTTC; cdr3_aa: CASSVSLRTKYQETQYF
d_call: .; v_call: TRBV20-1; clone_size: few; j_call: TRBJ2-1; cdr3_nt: TGCAGTGCCGCCGGGACTTCCTACAATGAGCAGTTCTTC; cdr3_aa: CSAAGTSYNEQFF
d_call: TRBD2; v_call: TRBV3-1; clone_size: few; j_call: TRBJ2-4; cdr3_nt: TGTGCCAGCAGCCCCCGCGGTAGCGGGGACATTCAGTACTTC; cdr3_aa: CASSPRGSGDIQYF
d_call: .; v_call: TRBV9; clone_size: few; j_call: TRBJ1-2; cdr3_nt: TGTGCCAGCAGCGCCCGGGTCTCCTATGGCTACACCTTC; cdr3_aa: CASSARVSYGYTF
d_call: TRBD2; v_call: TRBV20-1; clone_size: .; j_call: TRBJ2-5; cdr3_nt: TGCAGTGCTACGACTAGCGGGCTTCAAGAGACCCAGTACTTC; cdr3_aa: CSATTSGLQETQYF
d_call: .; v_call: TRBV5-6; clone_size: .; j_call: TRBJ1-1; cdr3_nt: TGTGCCAGCAGCAACCCATTAGGGACCTACCTTGAAGCTTTCTTT; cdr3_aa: CASSNPLGTYLEAFF
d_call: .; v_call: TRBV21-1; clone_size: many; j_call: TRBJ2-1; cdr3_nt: TGTGCCAGCAGCACGAGGGGTACAGGGGTCCACAATGAGCAGTTCTTC; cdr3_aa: CASSTRGTGVHNEQFF
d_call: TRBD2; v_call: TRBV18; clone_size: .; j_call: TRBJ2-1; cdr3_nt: TGTGTCAGCTCACCAAGCCGGACTAGCGCAAATGAGCAGTTCTTC; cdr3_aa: CVSSPSRTSANEQFF
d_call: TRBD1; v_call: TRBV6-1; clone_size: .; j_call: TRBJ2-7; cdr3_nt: TGTGCCGCCCGAGCGACAGGGATTAACGAGCAGTACTTC; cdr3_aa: CAARATGINEQYF
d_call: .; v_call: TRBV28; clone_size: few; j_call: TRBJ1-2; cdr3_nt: TGTGCCAGCAGTTTCGGTGGTGGTGGCTACACCTTC; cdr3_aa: CASSFGGGGYTF
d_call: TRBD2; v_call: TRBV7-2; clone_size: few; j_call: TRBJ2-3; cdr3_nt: TGTGCCAGCAGCTTAGGCCAGTGGGCTAGCGGGCCAGATACGCAGTATTTT; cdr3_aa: CASSLGQWASGPDTQYF
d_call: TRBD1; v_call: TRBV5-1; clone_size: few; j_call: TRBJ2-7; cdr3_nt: TGCGCCAGCAGCGACGGGACAGACTACGAGCAGTACTTC; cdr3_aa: CASSDGTDYEQYF
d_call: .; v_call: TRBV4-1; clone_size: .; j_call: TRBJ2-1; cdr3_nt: TGCGCCAGCAGCCAAGATGGGGCGTCGTACAATGAGCAGTTCTTC; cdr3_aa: CASSQDGASYNEQFF
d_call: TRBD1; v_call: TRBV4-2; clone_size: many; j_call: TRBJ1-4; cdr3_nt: TGTGCCAGCAGCGCGACAGGGGGCGAAGTAGATGAAAAACTGTTTTTT; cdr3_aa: CASSATGGEVDEKLFF
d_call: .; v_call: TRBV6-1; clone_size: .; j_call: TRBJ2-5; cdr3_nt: TGTGCCAGCAGTGAAAGGCGGAGGGACAGTCAAGAGACCCAGTACTTC; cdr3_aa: CASSERRRDSQETQYF
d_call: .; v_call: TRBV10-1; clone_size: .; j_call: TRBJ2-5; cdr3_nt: TGCGCCAGCAGTGAGTCGCAGGGCTTGCGATGGGAGACCCAGTACTTC; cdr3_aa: CASSESQGLRWETQYF
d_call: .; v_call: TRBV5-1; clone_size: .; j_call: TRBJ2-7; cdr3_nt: TGCGCCAGCAGCTTGGCGGCGGGATTGTCCTACGAGCAGTACTTC; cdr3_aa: CASSLAAGLSYEQYF
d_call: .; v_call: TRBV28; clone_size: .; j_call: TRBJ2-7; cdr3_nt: TGTGCCAGCAGTTTCTCCTCCCCCCGTGGCCCACAAAGCTCCTACGAGCAGTACTTC; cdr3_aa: CASSFSSPRGPQSSYEQYF
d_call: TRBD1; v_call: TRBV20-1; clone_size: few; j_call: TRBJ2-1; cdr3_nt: TGCAGTGCTGTGGGGGACAGCTACAATGAGCAGTTCTTC; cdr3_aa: CSAVGDSYNEQFF
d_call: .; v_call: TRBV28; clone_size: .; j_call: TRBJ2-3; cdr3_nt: TGTGCCATCCGACCTAGCACAGATACGCAGTATTTT; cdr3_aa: CAIRPSTDTQYF
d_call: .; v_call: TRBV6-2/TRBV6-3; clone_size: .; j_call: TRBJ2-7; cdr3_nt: TGTGCCAGCAGTTATGAAGTGGATCGCGAGCAGTACTTC; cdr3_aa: CASSYEVDREQYF
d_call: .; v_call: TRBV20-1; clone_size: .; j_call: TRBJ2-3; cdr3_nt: TGCAGTGCTAGGAGTGGGAGTCCCGATACGCAGTATTTT; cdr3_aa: CSARSGSPDTQYF